This TCR beta chain was observed in a study of blood T cell repertoires in COVID-19. In the study overall: Collection of acute and convalescent COVID-19 samples took place in the United States, Italy and Spain. The analysed material was cDNA or gDNA that came from T cells, B-cell-depleted T cells, or PBMCs.

In the original analysis: Nucleated cell number was recorded as an estimate derived from reference gene primer amplification. Only in-frame clones appear in the TCRdb table, and some are missing; sequencing was by immunoSEQ multiplex PCR. For V, J and clone size, that table is used; D and trimming come from the DNA. The sample lists 150,000 to 250,000 clones, 90% to 95% occurring once. Seattle participants joined during active infection and were tracked over time. V was clipped by 5 bases and J by 4 bases, with 5 bases between them. CDR3 length: 11 amino acids. Germline CDR1 and CDR2: SEHNR and FQNEAQ (reference sequence).

V is TRBV7-9 and J is TRBJ1-1; D not resolved. This sequence originates from a man aged 25 to 40 with COVID-19, enrolled during active disease. What was sequenced was peripheral blood. CDR3 region: CASSLSTEAFF. In DNA form, the CDR3 reads TGTGCCAGCAGCCTAAGCACTGAAGCTTTCTTT.